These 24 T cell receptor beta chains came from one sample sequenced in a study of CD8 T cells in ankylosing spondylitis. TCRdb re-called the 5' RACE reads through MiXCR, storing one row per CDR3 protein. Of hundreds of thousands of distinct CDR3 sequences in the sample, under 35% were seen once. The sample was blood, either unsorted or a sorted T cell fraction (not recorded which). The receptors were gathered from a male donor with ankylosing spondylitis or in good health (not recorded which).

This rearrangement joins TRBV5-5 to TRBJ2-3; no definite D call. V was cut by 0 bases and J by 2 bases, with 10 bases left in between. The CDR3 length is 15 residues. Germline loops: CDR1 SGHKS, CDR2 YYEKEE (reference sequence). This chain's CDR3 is CASSLGRTLTDTQYF. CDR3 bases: TGTGCCAGCAGCTTGGGCAGGACCCTCACAGATACGCAGTATTTT.

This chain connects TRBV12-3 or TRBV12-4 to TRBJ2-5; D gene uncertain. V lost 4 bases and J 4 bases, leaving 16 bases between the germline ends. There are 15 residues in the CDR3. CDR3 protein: CASSSLSGRRETQYF. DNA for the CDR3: TGTGCCAGCAGTTCCCTGTCTGGGCGACGAGAGACCCAGTACTTC.

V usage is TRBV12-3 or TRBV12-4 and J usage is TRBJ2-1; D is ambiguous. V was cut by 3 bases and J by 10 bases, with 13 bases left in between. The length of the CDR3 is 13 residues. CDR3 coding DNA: TGTGCCAGCAGTTTCCCCGGGCCCAACGAGCAGTTCTTC. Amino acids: CASSFPGPNEQFF.

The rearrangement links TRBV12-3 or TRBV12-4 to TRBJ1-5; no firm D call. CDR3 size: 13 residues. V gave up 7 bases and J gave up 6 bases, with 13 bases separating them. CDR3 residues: CASTDYGFQPQHF. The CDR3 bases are TGTGCCAGCACCGATTACGGTTTTCAGCCCCAGCATTTT.

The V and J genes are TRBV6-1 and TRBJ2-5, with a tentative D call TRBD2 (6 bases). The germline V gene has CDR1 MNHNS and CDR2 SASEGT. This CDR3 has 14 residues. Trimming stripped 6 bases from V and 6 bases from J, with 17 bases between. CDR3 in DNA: TGTGCCAGCAGCTCATCGGGACGGGGGAAGACCCAGTACTTC. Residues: CASSSSGRGKTQYF.

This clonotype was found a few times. CDR3 sequence reads: CASSDKTGNYGYTF. The CDR3 bases are TGTGCCAGCAGCGACAAGACAGGGAACTATGGCTACACCTTC. The chain links TRBV11-2 to TRBJ1-2; the match to TRBD1 covers 7 bases. The ends lost 5 bases at V and 2 bases at J; junction bases unmatched: 5. This CDR3 has 14 residues. CDR1 is SGHAT and CDR2 is FQNNGV in the germline V gene.

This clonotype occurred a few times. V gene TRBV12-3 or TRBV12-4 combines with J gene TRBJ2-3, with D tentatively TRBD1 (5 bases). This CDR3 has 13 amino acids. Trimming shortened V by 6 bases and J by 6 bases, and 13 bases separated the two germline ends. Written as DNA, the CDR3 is TGTGCCAGCAGCCAGCAACAGGCGGATACGCAGTATTTT. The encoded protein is CASSQQQADTQYF.

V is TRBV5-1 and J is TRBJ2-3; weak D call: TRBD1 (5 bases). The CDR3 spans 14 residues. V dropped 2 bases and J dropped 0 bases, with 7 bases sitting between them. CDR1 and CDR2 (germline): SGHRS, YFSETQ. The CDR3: CASSFQGSTDTQYF. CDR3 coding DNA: TGCGCCAGCAGCTTTCAGGGCAGCACAGATACGCAGTATTTT. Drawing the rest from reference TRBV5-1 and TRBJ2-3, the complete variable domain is KAGVTQTPRYLIKTRGQQVTLSCSPISGHRSVSWYQQTPGQGLQFLFEYFSETQRNKGNFPGRFSGRQFSNSRSEMNVSTLELGDSALYLCASSFQGSTDTQYFGPGTRLTVL.

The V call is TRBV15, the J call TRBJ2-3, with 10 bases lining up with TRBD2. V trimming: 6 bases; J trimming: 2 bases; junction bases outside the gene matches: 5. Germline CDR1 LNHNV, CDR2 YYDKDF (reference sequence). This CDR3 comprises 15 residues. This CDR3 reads CATSSGGPATDTQYF. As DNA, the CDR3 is TGTGCCACCAGTAGCGGGGGGCCAGCCACAGATACGCAGTATTTT.

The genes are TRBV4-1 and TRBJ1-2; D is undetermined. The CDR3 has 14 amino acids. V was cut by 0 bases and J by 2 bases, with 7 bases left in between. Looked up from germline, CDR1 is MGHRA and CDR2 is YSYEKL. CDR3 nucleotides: TGCGCCAGCAGCCAAGAAGGCCTCAACTATGGCTACACCTTC. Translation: CASSQEGLNYGYTF.

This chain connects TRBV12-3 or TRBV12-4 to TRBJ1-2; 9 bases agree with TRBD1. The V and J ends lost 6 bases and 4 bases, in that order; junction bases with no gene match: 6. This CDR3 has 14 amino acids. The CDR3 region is CASRVQGASYGYTF. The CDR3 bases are TGTGCCAGCAGGGTACAGGGGGCTTCCTATGGCTACACCTTC.

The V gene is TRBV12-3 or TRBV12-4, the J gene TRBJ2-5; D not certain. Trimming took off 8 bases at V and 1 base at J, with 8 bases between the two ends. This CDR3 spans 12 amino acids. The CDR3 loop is CASGPRQETQYF. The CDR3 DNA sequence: TGTGCCAGCGGTCCCCGCCAAGAGACCCAGTACTTC.

The CDR3 nucleotides are TGCGCCAGCAGCCAAGGGCAGCTTGGGTATGGCTACACCTTC. As protein: CASSQGQLGYGYTF. This sequence joins TRBV4-1 and TRBJ1-2; D ambiguous. The CDR3 loop spans 14 amino acids. V shed 1 base and J shed 5 bases, with 11 bases lying between them. Germline loops: CDR1 MGHRA, CDR2 YSYEKL.

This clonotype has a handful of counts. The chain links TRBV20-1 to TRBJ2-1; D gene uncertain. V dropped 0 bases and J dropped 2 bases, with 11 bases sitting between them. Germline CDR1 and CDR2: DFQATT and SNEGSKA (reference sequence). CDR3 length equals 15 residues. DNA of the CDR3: TGCAGTGCTAGAGATTTCAGATTGACCTACAATGAGCAGTTCTTC. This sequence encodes CSARDFRLTYNEQFF.

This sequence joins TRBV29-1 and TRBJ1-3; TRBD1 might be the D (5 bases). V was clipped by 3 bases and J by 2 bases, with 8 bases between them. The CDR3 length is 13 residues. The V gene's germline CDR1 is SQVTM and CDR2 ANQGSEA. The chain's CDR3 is CSVERGAGNTIYF. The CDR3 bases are TGCAGCGTTGAGCGGGGGGCTGGAAACACCATATATTTT.

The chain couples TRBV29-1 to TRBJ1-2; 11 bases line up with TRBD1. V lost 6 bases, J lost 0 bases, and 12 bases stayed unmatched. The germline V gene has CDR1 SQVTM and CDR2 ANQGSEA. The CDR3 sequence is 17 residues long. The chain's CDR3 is CSVGTGGGRGANYGYTF. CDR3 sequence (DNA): TGCAGCGTGGGGACAGGGGGAGGCCGTGGGGCTAACTATGGCTACACCTTC. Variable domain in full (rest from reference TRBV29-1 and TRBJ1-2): SAVISQKPSRDICQRGTSLTIQCQVDSQVTMMFWYRQQPGQSLTLIATANQGSEATYESGFVIDKFPISRPNLTFSTLTVSNMSPEDSSIYLCSVGTGGGRGANYGYTFGSGTRLTVV.

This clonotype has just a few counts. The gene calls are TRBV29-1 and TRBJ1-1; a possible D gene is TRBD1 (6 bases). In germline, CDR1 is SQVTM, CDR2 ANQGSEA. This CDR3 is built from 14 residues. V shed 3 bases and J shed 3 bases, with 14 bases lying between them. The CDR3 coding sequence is TGCAGCGTTGAGAGGGGGGACGGCCACACTGAAGCTTTCTTT. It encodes CSVERGDGHTEAFF. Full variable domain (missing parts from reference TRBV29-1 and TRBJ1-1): SAVISQKPSRDICQRGTSLTIQCQVDSQVTMMFWYRQQPGQSLTLIATANQGSEATYESGFVIDKFPISRPNLTFSTLTVSNMSPEDSSIYLCSVERGDGHTEAFFGQGTRLTVV.

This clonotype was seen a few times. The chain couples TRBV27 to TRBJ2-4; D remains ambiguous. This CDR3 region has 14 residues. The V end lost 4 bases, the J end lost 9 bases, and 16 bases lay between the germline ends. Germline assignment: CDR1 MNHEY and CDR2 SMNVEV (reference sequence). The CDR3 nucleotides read TGTGCCAGCAGTTCCGGACCTATATACCCCATTCAGTACTTC. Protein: CASSSGPIYPIQYF.

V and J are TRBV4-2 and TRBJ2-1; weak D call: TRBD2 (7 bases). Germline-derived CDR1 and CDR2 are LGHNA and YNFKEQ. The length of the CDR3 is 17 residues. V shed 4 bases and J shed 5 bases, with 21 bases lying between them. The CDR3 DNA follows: TGTGCCAGCAGCCGGGGAAAAGGGGGGGCTCGGGACAATGAGCAGTTCTTC. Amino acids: CASSRGKGGARDNEQFF.

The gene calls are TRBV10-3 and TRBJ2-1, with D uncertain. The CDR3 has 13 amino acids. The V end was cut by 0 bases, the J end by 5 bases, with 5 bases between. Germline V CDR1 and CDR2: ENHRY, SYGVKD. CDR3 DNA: TGTGCCATCAGTGAGTCACCAGACAATGAGCAGTTCTTC. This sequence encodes CAISESPDNEQFF.

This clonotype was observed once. This chain's CDR3 is CASSFEDNYGYTF. The CDR3 nucleotides read TGTGCCAGCAGCTTTGAGGACAACTATGGCTACACCTTC. The chain links TRBV13 to TRBJ1-2; the D is unclear. In germline, CDR1 is PRHDT, CDR2 FYEKMQ (reference sequence). The CDR3 spans 13 residues. The V end was cut by 3 bases, the J end by 2 bases, with 7 bases between. The variable domain in full, with the rest retrieved from reference TRBV13 and TRBJ1-2, is AAGVIQSPRHLIKEKRETATLKCYPIPRHDTVYWYQQGPGQDPQFLISFYEKMQSDKGSIPDRFSAQQFSDYHSELNMSSLELGDSALYFCASSFEDNYGYTFGSGTRLTVV.

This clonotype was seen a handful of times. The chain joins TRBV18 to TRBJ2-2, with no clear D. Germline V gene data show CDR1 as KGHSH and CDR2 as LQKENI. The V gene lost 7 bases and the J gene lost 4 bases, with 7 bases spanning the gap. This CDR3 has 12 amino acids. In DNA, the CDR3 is TGTGCCAGCTACCGCGTCACCGGGGAGCTGTTTTTT. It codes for CASYRVTGELFF. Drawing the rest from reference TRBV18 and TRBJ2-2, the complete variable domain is NAGVMQNPRHLVRRRGQEARLRCSPMKGHSHVYWYRQLPEEGLKFMVYLQKENIIDESGMPKERFSAEFPKEGPSILRIQQVVRGDSAAYFCASYRVTGELFFGEGSRLTVL.

CDR3 sequence (DNA): TGTGCCAGCAGCGTAGCTCGCGGGGGCGGTGAGCAGTACTTC. Translated: CASSVARGGGEQYF. The gene calls are TRBV9 and TRBJ2-7, with D possibly TRBD2 on 7 matching bases. There are 14 residues in the CDR3. Germline CDR1 and CDR2: SGDLS and YYNGEE. V gave up 0 bases and J gave up 7 bases, with 14 bases separating them. The full variable domain, completed using reference TRBV9 and TRBJ2-7, is DSGVTQTPKHLITATGQRVTLRCSPRSGDLSVYWYQQSLDQGLQFLIQYYNGEERAKGNILERFSAQQFPDLHSELNLSSLELGDSALYFCASSVARGGGEQYFGPGTRLTVT.

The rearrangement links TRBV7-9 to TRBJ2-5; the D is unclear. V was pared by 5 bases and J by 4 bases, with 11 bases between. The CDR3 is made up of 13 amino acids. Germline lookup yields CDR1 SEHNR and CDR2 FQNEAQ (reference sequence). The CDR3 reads CASSRKGRETQYF. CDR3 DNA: TGTGCCAGCAGCCGCAAGGGTAGAGAGACCCAGTACTTC.